This T cell receptor (beta chain) was captured by sequencing in a study of blood T cell repertoires in COVID-19. In the study overall: The origin of the acute and convalescent COVID-19 samples was the United States, Italy and Spain. PBMCs, B-cell-depleted T cells, or T cells were the source of the cDNA or gDNA that made up the material.

Authors' methods: Reference gene primer amplification yielded estimated nucleated cell counts. Profiled with immunoSEQ multiplex PCR; TCRdb holds only in-frame clones, not every one. V and J calls and clone size are given by that table; D and trimming were obtained from the DNA. The sample has about 190,000 clones, roughly 79% seen once. This clone was detected once. The germline V gene has CDR1 MNHEY and CDR2 SVGEGT. V shed 8 bases and J shed 7 bases, with 15 bases lying between them. The CDR3 spans 13 residues. The chain uses TRBV6-2 or TRBV6-3 and TRBJ2-1; tentatively, D is TRBD1 (5 bases). Input material: peripheral blood. The sequence came from a man between 60 and 70 years old with active or convalescent COVID-19. The CDR3 sequence: CASCPTGRNEQFF. DNA for the CDR3: TGTGCCAGCTGCCCCACAGGACGGAATGAGCAGTTCTTC.